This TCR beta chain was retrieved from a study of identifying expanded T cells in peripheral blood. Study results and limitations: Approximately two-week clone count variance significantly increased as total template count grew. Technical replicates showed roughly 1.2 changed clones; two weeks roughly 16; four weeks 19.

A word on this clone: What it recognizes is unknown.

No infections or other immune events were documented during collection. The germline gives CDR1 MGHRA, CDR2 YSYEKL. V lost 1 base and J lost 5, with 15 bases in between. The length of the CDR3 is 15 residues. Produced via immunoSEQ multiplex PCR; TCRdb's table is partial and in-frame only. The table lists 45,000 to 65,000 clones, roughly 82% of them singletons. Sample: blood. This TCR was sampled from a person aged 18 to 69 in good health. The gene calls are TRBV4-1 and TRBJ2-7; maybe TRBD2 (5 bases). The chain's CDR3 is CASSQAGGSLNEQYF. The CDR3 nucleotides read TGCGCCAGCAGCCAAGCGGGTGGGAGTCTCAACGAGCAGTACTTC.